These 24 T cell receptor beta chains share one sample of origin, sequenced in a study of OX40 agonist ivuxolimab in advanced cancers. The assay was immunoSEQ multiplex PCR, and TCRdb's table has in-frame clones only and misses some. The table has roughly 60,000 clones, over 80% seen once. Sequences were derived from CD4+ or CD8+ T cells sorted from blood, sampled in a trial of the OX40 agonist ivuxolimab. These TCRs come from an adult with an advanced solid tumor such as melanoma, head and neck, liver or kidney cancer.

The chain has TRBV28 and TRBJ1-4; D is unclear. The ends were cut back, 0 bases at V and 8 bases at J, with 4 bases in the middle. Germline-derived CDR1 and CDR2 are MDHEN and SYDVKM. The CDR3 is 12 residues long. In DNA form, the CDR3 reads TGTGCCAGCAGTTTATGGGGGGAAAAACTGTTTTTT. It translates to CASSLWGEKLFF. Supplemented by reference TRBV28 and TRBJ1-4, the full variable domain reads DVKVTQSSRYLVKRTGEKVFLECVQDMDHENMFWYRQDPGLGLRLIYFSYDVKMKEKGDIPEGYSVSREKKERFSLILESASTNQTSMYLCASSLWGEKLFFGSGTQLSVL.

Here the CDR3 reads CASSLALTAKNIQYF. The CDR3 coding sequence is TGCGCCAGCAGCTTGGCCTTGACCGCCAAAAACATTCAGTACTTC. This sequence joins TRBV5-1 and TRBJ2-4; D not resolved. Trimming removed 0 bases from V and 1 base from J, with 8 bases in between. Germline V CDR1 and CDR2: SGHRS, YFSETQ. This CDR3 region has 15 residues.

The rearrangement links TRBV18 to TRBJ2-1, with 9 bases fitting TRBD1. The CDR3 sequence is 17 residues long. After removal of 3 bases from V and 5 bases from J, the junction contained 11 bases not matched to a gene. In germline, CDR1 is KGHSH, CDR2 LQKENI. CDR3 region: CASSPALGTGNNNEQFF. The CDR3 coding sequence is TGTGCCAGCTCACCCGCCCTGGGGACAGGGAATAACAATGAGCAGTTCTTC.

This clone has more than one count but fewer than ten. The gene calls are TRBV19 and TRBJ2-3, with TRBD2 matching 11 bases. V lost 6 bases, J lost 5 bases, and 10 bases stayed unmatched. The length of the CDR3 is 16 residues. The germline CDR1 and CDR2 sequences are LNHDA and SQIVND (reference sequence). CDR3 loop: CASRVRLAGYGDTQYF. The CDR3 nucleotides read TGTGCCAGTAGGGTTCGACTAGCGGGATATGGAGATACGCAGTATTTT.

The chain couples TRBV28 to TRBJ1-5; possibly TRBD1 for D (6 bases). The germline CDR1 and CDR2 sequences are MDHEN and SYDVKM. This CDR3 spans 14 amino acids. V shed 2 bases and J shed 6 bases, with 11 bases lying between them. This chain's CDR3 is CASSLGGAGQPQHF. The CDR3 bases are TGTGCCAGCAGTTTAGGGGGGGCGGGTCAGCCCCAGCATTTT.

V and J are TRBV10-3 and TRBJ1-1; no clear D. This CDR3 comprises 13 residues. Germline-derived CDR1 and CDR2 are ENHRY and SYGVKD. The V end was cut by 6 bases, the J end by 0 bases, with 8 bases between. The CDR3 sequence: CAIRGGLNTEAFF. CDR3 sequence (DNA): TGTGCCATCAGGGGTGGACTGAACACTGAAGCTTTCTTT.

This sequence joins TRBV18 and TRBJ2-7; TRBD1 is a possible D gene (6 bases). V lost 2 bases, J lost 2 bases, and 10 bases lay in between. Germline V gene lookup returns CDR1 KGHSH and CDR2 LQKENI. This CDR3 spans 14 amino acids. CDR3 nucleotide sequence: TGTGCCAGCTCACCAGACAGGATAGCCTACGAGCAGTACTTC. It is translated as CASSPDRIAYEQYF. The variable domain in full, completed from reference TRBV18 and TRBJ2-7, reads NAGVMQNPRHLVRRRGQEARLRCSPMKGHSHVYWYRQLPEEGLKFMVYLQKENIIDESGMPKERFSAEFPKEGPSILRIQQVVRGDSAAYFCASSPDRIAYEQYFGPGTRLTVT.

Notes on this clone: The same CDR3 arises from other DNA sequences in this sample as well. V gene TRBV5-1 combines with J gene TRBJ1-2, with TRBD1 matching 11 bases. Germline CDR1 reads SGHRS; CDR2 reads YFSETQ. V gave up 3 bases and J gave up 4 bases; unmatched junction bases: 5. The CDR3 length is 15 residues. The CDR3 spells CASSSGTGGLYGYTF. The CDR3 DNA sequence: TGCGCCAGCAGCTCAGGGACAGGGGGGCTCTATGGCTACACCTTC.

The CDR3 is CASSQGDGVYEQYF. The CDR3, as DNA: TGTGCCAGCAGCCAAGGGGACGGTGTCTACGAGCAGTACTTC. The V call is TRBV4-2, the J call TRBJ2-7, with D possibly called TRBD1 or TRBD2 (5 bases each). V was pared by 1 base and J by 3 bases, with 10 bases between. Germline V gene sequence: CDR1 LGHNA, CDR2 YNFKEQ. This CDR3 contains 14 residues.

The chain recombines TRBV19 with TRBJ1-5, with a possible D match to TRBD1 (5 bases). V was shortened by 5 bases and J by 5 bases, with 22 bases between the two germline ends. The length of the CDR3 is 17 residues. Germline V gene data show CDR1 as LNHDA and CDR2 as SQIVND (reference sequence). For the CDR3, the DNA is TGTGCCAGTAGTCCAGCAGGGCGGGGTCATGGGGATCAGCCCCAGCATTTT. Translation: CASSPAGRGHGDQPQHF.

V gene TRBV7-9 combines with J gene TRBJ1-2; D not resolved. CDR1 is SEHNR, CDR2 FQNEAQ, per germline (reference sequence). This CDR3 is built from 16 residues. V was pared by 3 bases and J by 0 bases, with 14 bases between. The CDR3 nucleotides are TGTGCCAGCAGCTTTGTCCAGTGGGTAGCTAACTATGGCTACACCTTC. It encodes CASSFVQWVANYGYTF.

The CDR3 loop is CAWSVPGTGGTDTQYF. CDR3 in DNA: TGTGCCTGGAGTGTCCCCGGAACGGGAGGTACAGATACGCAGTATTTT. V usage is TRBV30 and J usage is TRBJ2-3; 7 bases fit TRBD2. The CDR3 extends over 16 amino acids. Germline V gene sequence: CDR1 GTSNPN, CDR2 SVGIG (reference sequence). After removal of 0 bases from V and 3 bases from J, the junction contained 9 bases not matched to a gene. The complete variable domain, with remaining parts taken from reference TRBV30 and TRBJ2-3, reads SQTIHQWPATLVQPVGSPLSLECTVEGTSNPNLYWYRQAAGRGLQLLFYSVGIGQISSEVPQNLSASRPQDRQFILSSKKLLLSDSGFYLCAWSVPGTGGTDTQYFGPGTRLTVL.

The V and J genes are TRBV2 and TRBJ1-3; maybe TRBD1 (5 bases). The CDR3 totals 14 residues. CDR1 and CDR2 (germline): SNHLY, FYNNEI. The V end lost 4 bases, the J end lost 0 bases, and 7 bases lay between the germline ends. CDR3 in DNA: TGTGCCAGCAGTGTAAGGGGCTCTGGAAACACCATATATTTT. It encodes CASSVRGSGNTIYF. The whole variable domain, filled in from reference TRBV2 and TRBJ1-3, reads EPEVTQTPSHQVTQMGQEVILRCVPISNHLYFYWYRQILGQKVEFLVSFYNNEISEKSEIFDDQFSVERPDGSNFTLKIRSTKLEDSAMYFCASSVRGSGNTIYFGEGSWLTVV.

The V call is TRBV2, the J call TRBJ1-5; D call uncertain. Germline CDR1 SNHLY, CDR2 FYNNEI. Trimming took 3 bases from V and 0 from J, leaving 9 bases between them. The CDR3 has 15 amino acids. This chain's CDR3 is CASSEGAYSNQPQHF. For the CDR3, the DNA is TGTGCCAGCAGTGAGGGAGCTTATAGCAATCAGCCCCAGCATTTT.

This rearrangement joins TRBV7-9 to TRBJ1-4; D call uncertain. CDR1 SEHNR and CDR2 FQNEAQ come from the germline V gene (reference sequence). The CDR3 length is 12 residues. Trimming left V 4 bases short and J 8 bases short, with 8 bases between. The CDR3 region is CASSSGGEKLFF. Here the CDR3 DNA reads TGTGCCAGCAGCTCGGGTGGGGAAAAACTGTTTTTT.

The chain links TRBV4-2 to TRBJ2-1, with D perhaps TRBD2 (6 bases). Germline V CDR1 and CDR2: LGHNA, YNFKEQ. This CDR3 is 12 amino acids long. V lost 4 bases, J lost 8 bases, and 9 bases lay in between. The CDR3 coding sequence is TGTGCCAGCAGCCCTTCTAGCGATGAGCAGTTCTTC. Translated, it gives CASSPSSDEQFF.

The chain joins TRBV28 to TRBJ1-6; D remains ambiguous. V was shortened by 2 bases and J by 13 bases, with 9 bases between the two germline ends. The CDR3 runs to 12 residues. CDR1 MDHEN and CDR2 SYDVKM come from the germline V gene. Here the CDR3 reads CASSLGSPPLHF. The CDR3 nucleotides are TGTGCCAGCAGTTTAGGGTCCCCTCCCCTCCACTTT.

The V call is TRBV5-4, the J call TRBJ2-3; 12 positions agree with TRBD2. Germline trimming cut 4 bases from V and 7 bases from J; bases unmatched to any gene: 10. This CDR3 has 16 residues. In germline, CDR1 is SGHNT, CDR2 YYREEE (reference sequence). CDR3 sequence (DNA): TGTGCCAGCAGCAGGGATACTAGCGGGAGGCGGAATACGCAGTATTTT. Translation gives CASSRDTSGRRNTQYF.

This chain connects TRBV9 to TRBJ2-1, with D perhaps TRBD1 (6 bases). The germline CDR1 and CDR2 sequences are SGDLS and YYNGEE. The germline V and J ends were trimmed by 4 bases and 5 bases, with 16 bases remaining between them. The CDR3 extends over 15 amino acids. The DNA for the CDR3 is TGTGCCAGCAGCAAGGACGGGACAACTGACAATGAGCAGTTCTTC. This encodes CASSKDGTTDNEQFF.

V gene TRBV6-5 combines with J gene TRBJ1-6; 8 bases fit TRBD1. The CDR3 runs to 14 residues. Germline lookup yields CDR1 MNHEY and CDR2 SVGAGI. Germline trimming cut 5 bases from V and 4 bases from J; bases unmatched to any gene: 1. CDR3 protein: CASSRQGYNSPLHF. In nucleotides, the CDR3 is TGTGCCAGCAGTCGACAGGGGTATAATTCACCCCTCCACTTT.

The chain has TRBV28 and TRBJ1-5; TRBD1 matches at 7 bases. The CDR3 has 15 residues. Germline values: CDR1 MDHEN, CDR2 SYDVKM. With V trimmed by 0 bases and J by 5 bases, 4 bases remained unmatched. The CDR3 region has the DNA TGTGCCAGCAGTTTATGGACAGGGTCGGATCAGCCCCAGCATTTT. As protein: CASSLWTGSDQPQHF. Drawing the rest from reference TRBV28 and TRBJ1-5, the complete variable domain is DVKVTQSSRYLVKRTGEKVFLECVQDMDHENMFWYRQDPGLGLRLIYFSYDVKMKEKGDIPEGYSVSREKKERFSLILESASTNQTSMYLCASSLWTGSDQPQHFGDGTRLSIL.

The chain joins TRBV27 to TRBJ2-1; D is possibly TRBD2 (6 bases). The CDR3 spans 17 residues. The V end lost 4 bases, the J end lost 0 bases, and 16 bases lay between the germline ends. Germline CDR1 and CDR2: MNHEY and SMNVEV (reference sequence). CDR3 sequence: CASSSGGGGSSYNEQFF. CDR3 sequence (DNA): TGTGCCAGCAGTTCGGGTGGTGGGGGGAGCTCCTACAATGAGCAGTTCTTC.

The rearrangement uses TRBV4-1 and TRBJ1-4; no clear D gene. V lost 0 bases and J lost 11, with 19 bases in between. The CDR3 loop spans 16 amino acids. CDR1 is MGHRA and CDR2 is YSYEKL in the germline V gene. CDR3 amino acids: CASSQESGTQLRKLFF. The CDR3 DNA reads TGCGCCAGCAGCCAAGAATCAGGAACCCAACTAAGGAAACTGTTTTTT.

This clone was seen a few times. The chain employs TRBV19 and TRBJ1-2; no clear D. CDR1 is LNHDA and CDR2 is SQIVND in the germline V gene (reference sequence). V was pared by 6 bases and J by 2 bases, with 7 bases between. The CDR3 is 12 amino acids. The CDR3 DNA follows: TGTGCCAGTAGGAAGGGAAACTATGGCTACACCTTC. Translation: CASRKGNYGYTF. Based on the CDR3 plus reference TRBV19 and TRBJ1-2, the full variable domain is DGGITQSPKYLFRKEGQNVTLSCEQNLNHDAMYWYRQDPGQGLRLIYYSQIVNDFQKGDIAEGYSVSREKKESFPLTVTSAQKNPTAFYLCASRKGNYGYTFGSGTRLTVV.